This paragraph reports one T cell receptor (beta chain). Antigen specificity is unknown. Different DNA sequences within this sample yield the same CDR3. These data originate in a study of cytomegalovirus exposure and HLA in healthy donors. Study in general: Clustering assigned approximately 79% of the approximately 400 genotyped donors to the Caucasian-associated ancestry cluster. Study results and caveats: What a later analysis showed was that several of the most significant clusters appeared linked to common viral pathogens. Being productive about 90% or about 30% of the time was typical of most TCR beta V segments in an earlier analysis. The study assumed roughly uniform donor sequencing depth for presence/absence analyses.

The PCR had 60 Vbeta and 13 Jbeta primers. Generated by immunoSEQ multiplex PCR, the TCRdb table keeps only in-frame clones and is missing some. This sample's table reports roughly 190,000 clones. The V end was cut by 1 base, the J end by 0 bases, with 6 bases between. Germline assignment: CDR1 SQVTM and CDR2 ANQGSEA. This CDR3 comprises 13 residues. This clonotype was obtained from a woman under 30 in good health and CMV-seropositive. J is TRBJ1-1 and V is TRBV29-1; D not certain. Input material: PBMCs. The CDR3 loop reads CSVEGRLNTEAFF. CDR3 coding DNA: TGCAGCGTTGAAGGGCGGTTGAACACTGAAGCTTTCTTT.